Following are 8 T cell receptor beta chains from one sample sequenced in a study of post-analysis software for immune sequencing data. General study findings and limits: About 5 TRBV segments occurring more often in patients than controls included TRBV5-6, TRBV5-1 and TRBV20-1.

No antigens are known for them. Unique molecular identifiers tagged the TCR beta cDNA libraries. In TCRdb, the PCR reads were re-called with MiXCR into one record per CDR3 protein. Found here are 820,000 or so distinct CDR3 sequences, roughly 50% of them singletons; the top ten hold 4.6%. The sequenced sample was blood. The receptors stem from a girl aged 10-17 years with multiple sclerosis.

The V call is TRBV6-2 or TRBV6-3, the J call TRBJ2-5; D gene unclear. The CDR3 contains 13 residues. Per the germline V gene, CDR1 is MNHEY and CDR2 is SVGEGT. Trimming cost V 7 bases and J 5 bases, with 14 bases left between them. The CDR3 nucleotides are TGTGCCAGCAAGAACTTCACAAGGGAGACCCAGTACTTC. This codes for CASKNFTRETQYF.

This clonotype was seen more than once but under ten times. The chain recombines TRBV28 with TRBJ2-3, with 8 bases fitting TRBD2. The V gene end was trimmed by 10 bases and the J gene end by 5 bases; junction bases not matched to a gene: 11. The CDR3 runs to 14 residues. The germline CDR1 and CDR2 sequences are MDHEN and SYDVKM. The CDR3 DNA reads TGTGCCACCGCGCGGGGGGCCGTACGAGATACGCAGTATTTT. Protein product: CATARGAVRDTQYF.

The chain employs TRBV5-6 and TRBJ2-5; 11 bases agree with TRBD1. The J call may be faulty, since TRBJ2-7 better matches the DNA end. Germline V gene lookup returns CDR1 SGHDT and CDR2 YYEEEE. This CDR3 has 13 amino acids. CDR3 nucleotides: TGTGCCAGCAGCTTTGGGACAGGGGGCGAGCAGTACTTC. As protein: CASSFGTGGEQYF.

The genes are TRBV12-3 or TRBV12-4 and TRBJ1-2; TRBD1 agrees at 7 bases. V shed 2 bases, J shed 7 bases, and the junction held 7 bases outside the gene matches. This CDR3 region has 14 residues. This chain's CDR3 is CASSLTGEAGGYTF. The CDR3 nucleotides are TGTGCCAGCAGTTTAACAGGGGAGGCGGGTGGCTACACCTTC.

J is TRBJ2-1 and V is TRBV10-3; D is possibly TRBD2 (6 bases). Between the trimmed V and J ends, which lost 5 bases and 4 bases, there was a span of 21 bases. This CDR3 is 17 amino acids long. The germline V gene encodes CDR1 ENHRY and CDR2 SYGVKD. CDR3 protein: CAISSPLGLGGYNEQFF. DNA for the CDR3: TGTGCCATCAGTTCGCCATTGGGGCTGGGGGGTTACAATGAGCAGTTCTTC.

This chain uses TRBV10-3 with TRBJ2-1, with D unclear. Between the trimmed V and J ends, which lost 6 bases and 6 bases, there was a span of 9 bases. Looked up from germline, CDR1 is ENHRY and CDR2 is SYGVKD. The CDR3 consists of 12 residues. CDR3 residues: CAISGNSNEQFF. The CDR3 DNA reads as TGTGCCATCAGCGGAAACAGCAATGAGCAGTTCTTC.

The chain couples TRBV10-3 to TRBJ2-1; 7 nucleotides agree with TRBD2. The CDR3 extends over 14 amino acids. The ends lost 5 bases at V and 2 bases at J; junction bases unmatched: 3. Germline V gene sequence: CDR1 ENHRY, CDR2 SYGVKD. For the CDR3, the DNA is TGTGCCATCAGTTCCGGGAGGACCTACAATGAGCAGTTCTTC. Its translation is CAISSGRTYNEQFF.

The chain couples TRBV5-1 to TRBJ1-1; 7 positions match TRBD1. Germline V CDR1 and CDR2: SGHRS, YFSETQ. The CDR3 runs 14 residues. J lost 5 bases, V lost 3 bases, and 7 bases had no gene match. CDR3 amino acids: CASSSDRAGTEAFF. DNA for the CDR3: TGCGCCAGCAGCTCCGACAGGGCTGGAACTGAAGCTTTCTTT.